A selection of T cell receptor beta chains follows, all from one sample in a study of blood T cells in healthy people across ages. A single record per CDR3 protein comes from TCRdb applying MiXCR to the 5' RACE reads. The repertoire holds roughly 1.4 million distinct CDR3 sequences, with roughly 59% as singletons. The source material was blood. These receptors all come from a man aged 18 to 35 in good health. CDR3s include the opening cysteine and the closing phenylalanine or tryptophan.

v_gene,CDR3aa
TRBV4-2,CASSLPSDRADSNRDTQYF
TRBV7-2,CASSLALGTVPYEQYF
TRBV30,CAWSGTGDGYTF
TRBV6-6,CASSLSTGPDTQYF
TRBV29-1,CSVEVRNYGYTF
TRBV5-1,CASSAGHETGELFF
TRBV7-2,CASSLEGQGLWERTQYF
TRBV15,CATSRAGRVAFF
TRBV5-1,CASSFGLAGGDTQYF
TRBV20-1,CSADSLAGTYNEQFF
TRBV6-5,CASSPVTGTLSYGYTF
TRBV11-2,CASSFSGGVRTDTQYF
TRBV6-6,CASSYATSGGAHNEQYF
TRBV4-1,CASSQGQGGKLFF
TRBV20-1,CSARSDRGTDEQYF
TRBV24-1,CATSDFVPGTDTQYF
TRBV4-3,CASSQDPGLERAGELFF
TRBV7-9,CASSVMGGGAVNEQFF
TRBV20-1,CSATARDRPYNEQFF
TRBV2,CASSVRGQGALQYSPLHF
TRBV6-2/TRBV6-3,CASSYTREYMMTPLHF
TRBV20-1,CSASRGRASEQYF
TRBV27,CASRYFRTPSEQYF
TRBV7-9,CASSTNNRGAVHNEQFF
TRBV2,CASNGEAKNIQYF
TRBV11-2,CASSSDRGEYRGNTGELFF
TRBV29-1,CSVYPTGNTEAFF